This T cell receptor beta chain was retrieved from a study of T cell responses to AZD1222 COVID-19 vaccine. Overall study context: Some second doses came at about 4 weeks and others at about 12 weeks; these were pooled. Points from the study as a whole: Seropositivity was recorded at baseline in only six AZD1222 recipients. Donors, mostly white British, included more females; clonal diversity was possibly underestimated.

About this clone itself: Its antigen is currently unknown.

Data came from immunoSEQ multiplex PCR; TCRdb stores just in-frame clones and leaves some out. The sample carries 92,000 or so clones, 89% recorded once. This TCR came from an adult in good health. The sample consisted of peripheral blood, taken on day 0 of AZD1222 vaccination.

The CDR3: CASSFSVTEAFF. The CDR3 DNA sequence: TGTGCCAGCAGCTTTTCAGTTACTGAAGCTTTCTTT. The chain recombines TRBV7-9 with TRBJ1-1; D is ambiguous. This CDR3 is built from 12 residues. The V gene's germline CDR1 is SEHNR and CDR2 FQNEAQ (reference sequence). Trimming shortened V by 3 bases and J by 5 bases, and 7 bases separated the two germline ends.